This TCR beta chain emerged from a study of tissue T cells after allogeneic stem cell transplantation. By sample fraction, this clone is large. Gene names refer to mouse genes. The read is 1 residue too short to cover the CDR3 end, so that end is filled in from the germline J gene. The CDR3 sequence is 14 residues long. Germline V gene sequence: CDR1 LGHDT, CDR2 YNNKQL (reference sequence). V was pared by 4 bases and J by 2 bases, with 1 base of the junction left unmatched. Noted time point: mouse harvest day 7 after allogeneic transplant. Tail vein injection delivered 10^7 T-cell-depleted bone marrow cells and 10^6 splenic CD5+ T cells. Some clones are missing from TCRdb's copy, which holds only in-frame ones; the method was immunoSEQ multiplex PCR. The sample has 1,000 or so clones; roughly 64% are singletons.

The chain is built from TRBV4 and TRBJ2-7; 11 nucleotides line up with TRBD2. The sequence came from a female BALB/c mouse given C57BL/6 T cells with graft-versus-host disease after an allogeneic hematopoietic cell transplant. The sequenced sample was liver tissue. The CDR3 here is CASSWDWGTYEQYF. The part of the CDR3 DNA that was read is TGTGCCAGCAGCTGGGACTGGGGGACCTATGAACAGTAC.